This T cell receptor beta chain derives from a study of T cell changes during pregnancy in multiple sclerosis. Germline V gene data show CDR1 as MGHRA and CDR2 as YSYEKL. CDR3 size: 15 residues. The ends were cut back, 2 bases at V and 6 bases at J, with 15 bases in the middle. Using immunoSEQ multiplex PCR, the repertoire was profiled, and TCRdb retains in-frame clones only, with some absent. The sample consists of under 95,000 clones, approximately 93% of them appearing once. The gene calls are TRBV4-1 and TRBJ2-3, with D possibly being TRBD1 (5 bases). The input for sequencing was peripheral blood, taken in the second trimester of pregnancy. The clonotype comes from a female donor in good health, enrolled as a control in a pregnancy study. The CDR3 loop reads CASSQMQGGMDTQYF. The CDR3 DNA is TGCGCCAGCAGCCAAATGCAGGGTGGGATGGATACGCAGTATTTT.